This paragraph covers one TCR beta chain sequence. The antigen remains undetermined. This sample was taken from a study of cytomegalovirus exposure and HLA in healthy donors. Study results and limitations: A link between a missense DCLRE1C variant and TCR beta V- and J-gene trimming emerged from a later analysis.

The PCR employed 60 Vbeta primers together with 13 Jbeta primers. This table comes from immunoSEQ multiplex PCR, and its TCRdb copy is limited to in-frame clones, with some not included. The sample consists of 200,000 to 250,000 clones, 82% of them appearing once. Input material: PBMCs. The receptor was isolated from a woman between 40 and 50 years old in good health and CMV-seropositive.

The CDR3 is CASSPRDRDEKLFF. CDR3 DNA: TGTGCCAGCTCACCACGGGACAGGGATGAAAAACTGTTTTTT. J is TRBJ1-4 and V is TRBV18, with 9 bases identical to TRBD1. The V segment lost 1 base and the J segment 6 bases; nucleotides outside the gene matches: 0. The CDR3 contains 14 residues. Germline lookup yields CDR1 KGHSH and CDR2 LQKENI.